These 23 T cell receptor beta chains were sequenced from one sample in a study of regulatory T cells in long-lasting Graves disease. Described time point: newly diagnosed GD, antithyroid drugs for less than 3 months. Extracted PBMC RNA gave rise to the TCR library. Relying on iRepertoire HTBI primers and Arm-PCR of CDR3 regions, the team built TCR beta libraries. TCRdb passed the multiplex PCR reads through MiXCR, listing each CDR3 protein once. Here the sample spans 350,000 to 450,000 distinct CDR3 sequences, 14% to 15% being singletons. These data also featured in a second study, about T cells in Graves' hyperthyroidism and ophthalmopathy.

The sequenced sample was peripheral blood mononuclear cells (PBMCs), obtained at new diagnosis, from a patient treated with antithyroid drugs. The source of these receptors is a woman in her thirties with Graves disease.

As DNA, the CDR3 is TGTGCCAGCAGCTTCGAGAGTGCCGGGGAGCTGTTTTTT. Protein sequence: CASSFESAGELFF. This sequence joins TRBV13 and TRBJ2-2; D gene uncertain. V shed 3 bases and J shed 6 bases, with 8 bases lying between them. The CDR3 is made up of 13 amino acids. Germline V gene sequence: CDR1 PRHDT, CDR2 FYEKMQ (reference sequence).

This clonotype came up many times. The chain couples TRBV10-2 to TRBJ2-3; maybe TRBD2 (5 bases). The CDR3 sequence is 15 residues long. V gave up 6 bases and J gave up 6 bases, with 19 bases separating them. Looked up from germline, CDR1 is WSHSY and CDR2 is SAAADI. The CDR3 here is CASSYSPGSGDTQYF. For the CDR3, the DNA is TGCGCCAGCAGCTATTCCCCGGGGAGTGGCGATACGCAGTATTTT.

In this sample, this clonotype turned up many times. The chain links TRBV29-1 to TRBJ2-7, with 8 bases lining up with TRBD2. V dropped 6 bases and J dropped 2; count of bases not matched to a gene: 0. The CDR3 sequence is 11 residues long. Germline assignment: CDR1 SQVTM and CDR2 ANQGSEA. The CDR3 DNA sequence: TGCAGCGTAGCGGGAGCCTACGAGCAGTACTTC. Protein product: CSVAGAYEQYF.

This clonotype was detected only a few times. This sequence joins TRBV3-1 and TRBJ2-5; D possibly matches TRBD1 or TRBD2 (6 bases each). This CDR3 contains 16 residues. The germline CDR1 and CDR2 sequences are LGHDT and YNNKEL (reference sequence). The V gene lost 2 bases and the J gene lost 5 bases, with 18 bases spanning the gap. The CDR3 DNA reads TGTGCCAGCAGCCAACCCCATAGAGGGGGGCGGGAGACCCAGTACTTC. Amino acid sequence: CASSQPHRGGRETQYF.

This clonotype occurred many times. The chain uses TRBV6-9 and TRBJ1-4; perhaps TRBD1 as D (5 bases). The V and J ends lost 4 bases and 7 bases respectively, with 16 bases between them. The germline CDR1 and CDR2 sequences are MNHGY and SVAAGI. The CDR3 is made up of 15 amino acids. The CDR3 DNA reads TGTGCCAGCAGTTCCCAAGGGGCCGCCAGTGAAAAACTGTTTTTT. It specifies CASSSQGAASEKLFF.

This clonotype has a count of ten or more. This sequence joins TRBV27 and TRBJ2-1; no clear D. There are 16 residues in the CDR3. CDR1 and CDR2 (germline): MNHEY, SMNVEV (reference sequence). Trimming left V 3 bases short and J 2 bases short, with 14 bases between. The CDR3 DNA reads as TGTGCCAGCAGTTTCCAGCCCGTTTACACCTACAATGAGCAGTTCTTC. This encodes CASSFQPVYTYNEQFF.

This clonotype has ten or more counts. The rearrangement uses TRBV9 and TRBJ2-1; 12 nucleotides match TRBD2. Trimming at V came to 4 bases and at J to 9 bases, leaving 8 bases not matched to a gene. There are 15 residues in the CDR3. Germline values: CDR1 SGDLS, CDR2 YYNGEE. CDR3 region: CASSSSGRAEGEQFF. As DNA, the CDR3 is TGTGCCAGCAGCTCTAGCGGGAGGGCGGAGGGTGAGCAGTTCTTC.

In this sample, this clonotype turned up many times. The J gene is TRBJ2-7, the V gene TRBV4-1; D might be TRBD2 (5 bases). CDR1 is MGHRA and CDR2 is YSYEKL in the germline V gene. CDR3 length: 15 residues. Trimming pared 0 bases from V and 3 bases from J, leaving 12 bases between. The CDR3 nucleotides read TGCGCCAGCAGCCAAGATTCCCAGGAGGACTACGAGCAGTACTTC. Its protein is CASSQDSQEDYEQYF.

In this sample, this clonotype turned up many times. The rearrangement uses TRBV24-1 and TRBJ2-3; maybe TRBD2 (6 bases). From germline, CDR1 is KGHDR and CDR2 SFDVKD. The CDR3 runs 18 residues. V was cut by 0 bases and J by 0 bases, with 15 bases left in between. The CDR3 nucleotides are TGTGCCACCAGTGATTTGCAACCCCGGGACTCCAGCACAGATACGCAGTATTTT. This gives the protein CATSDLQPRDSSTDTQYF.

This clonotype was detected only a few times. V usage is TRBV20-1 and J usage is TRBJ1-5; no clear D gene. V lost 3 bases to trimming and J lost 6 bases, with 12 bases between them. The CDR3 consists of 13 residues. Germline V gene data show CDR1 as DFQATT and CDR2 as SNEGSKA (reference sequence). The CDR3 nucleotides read TGCAGTGCTAGGAGGACCCTAGGTCAGCCCCAGCATTTT. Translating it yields CSARRTLGQPQHF.

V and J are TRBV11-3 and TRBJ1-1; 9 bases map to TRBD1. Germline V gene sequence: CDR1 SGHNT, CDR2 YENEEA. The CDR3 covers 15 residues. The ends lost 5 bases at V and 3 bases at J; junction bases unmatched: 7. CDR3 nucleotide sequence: TGTGCCAGCAGCCCCGGGACAGGGTGGGACACTGAAGCTTTCTTT. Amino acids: CASSPGTGWDTEAFF.

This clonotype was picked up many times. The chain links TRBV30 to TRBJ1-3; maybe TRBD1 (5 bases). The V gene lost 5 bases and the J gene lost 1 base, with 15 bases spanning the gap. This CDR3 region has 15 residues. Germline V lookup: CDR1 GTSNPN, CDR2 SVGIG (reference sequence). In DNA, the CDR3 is TGTGCCTGGGCCCCGGGACTTATGTCTGGAAACACCATATATTTT. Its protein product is CAWAPGLMSGNTIYF.

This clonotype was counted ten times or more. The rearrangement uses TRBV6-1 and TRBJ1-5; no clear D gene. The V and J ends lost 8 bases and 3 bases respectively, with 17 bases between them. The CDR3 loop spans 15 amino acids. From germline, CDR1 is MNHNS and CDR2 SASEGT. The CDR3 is CASRVVVTNNQPQHF. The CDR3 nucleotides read TGTGCCAGCCGAGTGGTTGTGACCAACAATCAGCCCCAGCATTTT.

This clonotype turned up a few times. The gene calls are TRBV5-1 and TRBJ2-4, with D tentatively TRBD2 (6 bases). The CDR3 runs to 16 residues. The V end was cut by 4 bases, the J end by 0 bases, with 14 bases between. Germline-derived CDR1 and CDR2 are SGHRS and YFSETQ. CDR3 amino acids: CASSPGGHLAKNIQYF. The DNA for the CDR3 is TGCGCCAGCAGCCCTGGAGGGCACCTAGCCAAAAACATTCAGTACTTC.

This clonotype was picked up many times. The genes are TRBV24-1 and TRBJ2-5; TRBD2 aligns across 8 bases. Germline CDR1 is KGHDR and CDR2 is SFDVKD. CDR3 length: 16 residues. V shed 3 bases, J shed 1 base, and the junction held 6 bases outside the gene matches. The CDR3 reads CATSDVRRGVQETQYF. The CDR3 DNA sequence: TGTGCCACCAGTGATGTTCGGCGGGGGGTCCAAGAGACCCAGTACTTC.

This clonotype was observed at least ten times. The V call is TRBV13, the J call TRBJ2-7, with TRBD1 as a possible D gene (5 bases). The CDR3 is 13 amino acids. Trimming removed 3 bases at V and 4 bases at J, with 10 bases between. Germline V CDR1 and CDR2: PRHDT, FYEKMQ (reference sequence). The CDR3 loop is CASSFLDSYEQYF. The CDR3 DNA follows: TGTGCCAGCAGCTTTTTAGACAGTTACGAGCAGTACTTC.

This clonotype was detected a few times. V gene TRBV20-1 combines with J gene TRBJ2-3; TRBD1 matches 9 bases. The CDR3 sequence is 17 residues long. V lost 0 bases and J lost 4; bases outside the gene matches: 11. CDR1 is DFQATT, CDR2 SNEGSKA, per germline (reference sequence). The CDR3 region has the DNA TGCAGTGCTAGAGATTCGGGGACAGGGCTAAGCGCAGATACGCAGTATTTT. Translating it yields CSARDSGTGLSADTQYF.

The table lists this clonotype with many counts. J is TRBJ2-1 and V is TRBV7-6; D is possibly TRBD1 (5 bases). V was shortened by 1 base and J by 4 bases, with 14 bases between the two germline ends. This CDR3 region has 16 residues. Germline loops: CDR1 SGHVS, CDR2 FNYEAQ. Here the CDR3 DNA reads TGTGCCAGCAGCTTAGAATGGGGCTCAGGATACAATGAGCAGTTCTTC. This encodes CASSLEWGSGYNEQFF.

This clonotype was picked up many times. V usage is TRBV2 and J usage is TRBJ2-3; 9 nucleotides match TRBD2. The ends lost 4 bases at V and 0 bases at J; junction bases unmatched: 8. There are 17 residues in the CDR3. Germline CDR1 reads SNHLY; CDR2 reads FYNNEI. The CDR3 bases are TGTGCCAGCAGTGCTCCTCTAGCGGGACCTAGCACAGATACGCAGTATTTT. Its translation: CASSAPLAGPSTDTQYF.

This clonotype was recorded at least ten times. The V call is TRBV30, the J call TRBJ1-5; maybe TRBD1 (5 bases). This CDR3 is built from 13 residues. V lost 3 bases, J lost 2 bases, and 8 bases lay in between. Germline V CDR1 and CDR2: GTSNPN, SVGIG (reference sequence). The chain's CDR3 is CAWSMTGNQPQHF. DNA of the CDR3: TGTGCCTGGAGCATGACAGGCAATCAGCCCCAGCATTTT.

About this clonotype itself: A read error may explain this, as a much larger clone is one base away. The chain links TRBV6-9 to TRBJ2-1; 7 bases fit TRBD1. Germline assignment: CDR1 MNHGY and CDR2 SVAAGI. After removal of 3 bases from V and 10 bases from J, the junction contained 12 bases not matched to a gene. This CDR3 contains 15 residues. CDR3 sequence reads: CASSYSRDSTYEQFF. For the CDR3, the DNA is TGTGCCAGCAGTTACTCCCGGGACAGTACCTACGAGCAGTTCTTC.

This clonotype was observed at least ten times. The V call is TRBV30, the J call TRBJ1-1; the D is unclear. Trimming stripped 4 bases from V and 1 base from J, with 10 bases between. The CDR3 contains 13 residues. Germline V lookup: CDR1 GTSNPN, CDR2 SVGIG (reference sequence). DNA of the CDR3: TGTGCCTGGACCTACACAGAGAACACTGAAGCTTTCTTT. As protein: CAWTYTENTEAFF.

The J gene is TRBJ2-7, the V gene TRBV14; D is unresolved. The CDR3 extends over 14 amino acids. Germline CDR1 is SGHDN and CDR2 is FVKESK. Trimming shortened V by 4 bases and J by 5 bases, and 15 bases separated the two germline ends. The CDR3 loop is CASSPVWGPHEQYF. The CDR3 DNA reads TGTGCCAGCAGCCCCGTCTGGGGTCCCCACGAGCAGTACTTC.